These 6 T cell receptor beta chains came from one sample sequenced in a study of blood T cell repertoires in COVID-19. The table came from immunoSEQ multiplex PCR; TCRdb's copy has only in-frame clones and leaves some out. The table shows some 86,000 clones, with 85% to 95% occurring only once. The sample taken for sequencing was peripheral blood. Receptors were obtained from a human donor with active COVID-19. The donor label of this sample is uncertain.

The rearrangement uses TRBV6-1 and TRBJ1-3; no definite D call. Germline-derived CDR1 and CDR2 are MNHNS and SASEGT. The CDR3 sequence is 16 residues long. Trimming pared 0 bases from V and 0 bases from J, leaving 9 bases between. The CDR3 nucleotides read TGTGCCAGCAGTGAAGCGGAGGAGATCTCTGGAAACACCATATATTTT. Residues: CASSEAEEISGNTIYF.

The chain employs TRBV20-1 and TRBJ1-6; TRBD1 is a possible D gene (5 bases). The CDR3 is 15 residues long. V was clipped by 6 bases and J by 8 bases, with 20 bases between them. The V gene's germline CDR1 is DFQATT and CDR2 SNEGSKA (reference sequence). The CDR3 reads CSASEGATPYSPLHF. The CDR3 bases are TGCAGTGCGAGTGAAGGGGCCACCCCCTATTCACCCCTCCACTTT.

The gene calls are TRBV6-5 and TRBJ1-2, with 7 bases that match TRBD1. This CDR3 contains 14 residues. The V gene's germline CDR1 is MNHEY and CDR2 SVGAGI. Unmatched junction bases numbered 4, after V lost 2 bases and J lost 4 bases. The DNA of the CDR3 is TGTGCCAGCAGTTACCCCACAGGGGTCTATGGCTACACCTTC. It yields the protein CASSYPTGVYGYTF.

V gene TRBV21-1 combines with J gene TRBJ2-2; the table names TRBD2, a call not compared with the DNA. TRBV21-1 constitutes a pseudogene. CDR3 length: 16 residues. The CDR3 DNA reads as TGTGCCAGCAGCGCTCTACTAGCGCGGAACACCGGGGAGCTGTTTTTT. This codes for CASSALLARNTGELFF.

V is TRBV3-1 (or the pseudogene TRBV3-2) and J is TRBJ2-7; TRBD2 matches at 12 bases. CDR1 LGHDT and CDR2 YNNKEL come from the germline V gene (reference sequence). The trim removed 6 bases at V and 0 bases at J, leaving 0 bases unmatched. The CDR3 contains 14 residues. CDR3 nucleotide sequence: TGTGCCAGCAGGGGACTAGCGGGCTCCTACGAGCAGTACTTC. Protein product: CASRGLAGSYEQYF.

V and J are TRBV10-3 and TRBJ2-3; TRBD2 matches 11 bases. Germline CDR1 ENHRY, CDR2 SYGVKD. V shed 4 bases and J 0 bases; nucleotides not matched to a gene: 9. The CDR3 spans 18 residues. The CDR3 coding sequence is TGTGCCATCAGTGGGTTAGCGGGGGGGGCTACTAGCACAGATACGCAGTATTTT. It encodes CAISGLAGGATSTDTQYF.